This T cell receptor beta chain came from a study of blood T cells in healthy people across ages. Together with a sample-barcoded 5' primer, a J-beta primer mix was included in a second PCR lasting roughly 6 to 12 cycles. TCRdb re-analysed the 5' RACE reads in MiXCR, keeping a single row per CDR3 protein. The table records hundreds of thousands of distinct CDR3 sequences, around 43% of them present only once. Germline V gene lookup returns CDR1 DFQATT and CDR2 SNEGSKA (reference sequence). The CDR3 is made up of 15 amino acids. The sequencing sample was made of blood. The chain recombines TRBV20-1 with TRBJ2-5, with 10 bases lining up with TRBD2. The origin of this receptor is a man at least 80 years old in good health. The CDR3 nucleotides read TGCAATACTAGTAAACTAGCGGGGAACCAAGAGACCCAGTACTTC. Translated: CNTSKLAGNQETQYF.